Listed below are T cell receptor beta chains from one sample, sequenced in a study of T cells in localized non-small cell lung cancer. Sequencing was performed with immunoSEQ multiplex PCR; in TCRdb, only in-frame clones are kept and a portion is missing. The sample records some 82,000 clones, about three quarters being singletons. The sample here was PBMCs, taken before any cancer treatment. These receptors all come from a man between 40 and 69 years old with stage II squamous cell lung carcinoma. Each CDR3 is given with its conserved first and last residue. The order of the fields is CDR3 length, D gene, J gene, V gene, clone size, CDR3 protein, CDR3 DNA. D genes are given only for firm matches. Clone size, where shown, is once, few, many, or a class for clones that have expanded.

CDR3 length: 14; D gene: .; J gene: TRBJ2-1; V gene: TRBV2; clone size: .; CDR3 protein: CASSASDKYNEQFF; CDR3 DNA: TGTGCCAGCAGTGCCTCGGACAAGTACAATGAGCAGTTCTTC
CDR3 length: 15; D gene: .; J gene: TRBJ1-1; V gene: TRBV6-6; clone size: .; CDR3 protein: CASSYREVLGTEAFF; CDR3 DNA: TGTGCCAGCAGTTACCGGGAGGTACTTGGCACTGAAGCTTTCTTT
CDR3 length: 12; D gene: .; J gene: TRBJ2-5; V gene: TRBV19; clone size: .; CDR3 protein: CASTRCWETQYF; CDR3 DNA: TGTGCCAGTACTCGGTGTTGGGAGACCCAGTACTTC
CDR3 length: 15; D gene: TRBD1; J gene: TRBJ1-2; V gene: TRBV5-6; clone size: once; CDR3 protein: CASSLGQGGDYGYTF; CDR3 DNA: TGTGCCAGCAGCTTAGGGCAGGGGGGAGACTATGGCTACACCTTC
CDR3 length: 13; D gene: TRBD1; J gene: TRBJ2-5; V gene: TRBV19; clone size: .; CDR3 protein: CASRPGQQETQYF; CDR3 DNA: TGTGCCAGTAGGCCGGGACAGCAAGAGACCCAGTACTTC
CDR3 length: 15; D gene: .; J gene: TRBJ1-4; V gene: TRBV6-1; clone size: .; CDR3 protein: CASRAQTGGNEKLFF; CDR3 DNA: TGTGCCAGCAGGGCCCAGACCGGGGGTAATGAAAAACTGTTTTTT
CDR3 length: 13; D gene: .; J gene: TRBJ1-6; V gene: TRBV6-6; clone size: .; CDR3 protein: CASSEQEDSPLHF; CDR3 DNA: TGTGCCAGCAGTGAGCAGGAGGATTCACCCCTCCACTTT
CDR3 length: 15; D gene: TRBD1; J gene: TRBJ2-3; V gene: TRBV4-1; clone size: .; CDR3 protein: CASSATRQGADTQYF; CDR3 DNA: TGCGCCAGCAGCGCGACGAGGCAGGGGGCAGATACGCAGTATTTT
CDR3 length: 17; D gene: TRBD1; J gene: TRBJ1-3; V gene: TRBV7-9; clone size: .; CDR3 protein: CASSLGQGAHSGNTIYF; CDR3 DNA: TGTGCCAGCAGCTTAGGACAGGGGGCACATTCTGGAAACACCATATATTTT
CDR3 length: 13; D gene: .; J gene: TRBJ2-5; V gene: TRBV5-1; clone size: .; CDR3 protein: CASSAHQQETQYF; CDR3 DNA: TGCGCCAGCTCGGCGCACCAACAAGAGACCCAGTACTTC
CDR3 length: 12; D gene: .; J gene: TRBJ1-1; V gene: TRBV19; clone size: once; CDR3 protein: CASMRGATEAFF; CDR3 DNA: TGTGCCAGTATGAGAGGGGCCACTGAAGCTTTCTTT
CDR3 length: 15; D gene: .; J gene: TRBJ2-7; V gene: TRBV5-1; clone size: .; CDR3 protein: CASSFARGTFYEQYF; CDR3 DNA: TGCGCCAGCAGCTTTGCCCGGGGGACCTTCTACGAGCAGTACTTC
CDR3 length: 12; D gene: TRBD1; J gene: TRBJ1-2; V gene: TRBV29-1; clone size: .; CDR3 protein: CSVGDSNYGYTF; CDR3 DNA: TGCAGCGTTGGGGACAGTAACTATGGCTACACCTTC
CDR3 length: 13; D gene: .; J gene: TRBJ1-5; V gene: TRBV2; clone size: .; CDR3 protein: CASSWDSNQPQHF; CDR3 DNA: TGTGCCAGCAGTTGGGATAGCAATCAGCCCCAGCATTTT
CDR3 length: 14; D gene: TRBD1; J gene: TRBJ2-7; V gene: TRBV6-5; clone size: .; CDR3 protein: CASSRQGPSNEQYF; CDR3 DNA: TGTGCCAGCAGTCGACAGGGTCCCTCGAACGAGCAGTACTTC
CDR3 length: 14; D gene: TRBD1; J gene: TRBJ1-4; V gene: TRBV7-9; clone size: .; CDR3 protein: CASSSGQGNEKLFF; CDR3 DNA: TGTGCCAGCAGCTCGGGACAGGGTAATGAAAAACTGTTTTTT
CDR3 length: 14; D gene: TRBD2; J gene: TRBJ2-5; V gene: TRBV7-6; clone size: .; CDR3 protein: CASSLTGGRETQYF; CDR3 DNA: TGTGCCAGCAGCTTAACGGGGGGGCGAGAGACCCAGTACTTC
CDR3 length: 17; D gene: .; J gene: TRBJ2-5; V gene: TRBV5-1; clone size: .; CDR3 protein: CASSLAETISSQETQYF; CDR3 DNA: TGCGCCAGCAGCTTGGCCGAGACCATTTCATCTCAAGAGACCCAGTACTTC